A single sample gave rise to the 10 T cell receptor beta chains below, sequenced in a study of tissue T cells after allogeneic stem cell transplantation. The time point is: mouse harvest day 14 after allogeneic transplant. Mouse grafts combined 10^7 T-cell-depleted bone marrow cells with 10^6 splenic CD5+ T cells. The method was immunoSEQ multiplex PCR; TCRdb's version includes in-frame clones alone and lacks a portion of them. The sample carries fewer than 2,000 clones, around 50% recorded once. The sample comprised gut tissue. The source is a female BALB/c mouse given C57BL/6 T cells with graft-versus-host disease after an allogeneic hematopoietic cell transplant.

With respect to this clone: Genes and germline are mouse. This CDR3 reads CASSPQGYSDYTF. Partial CDR3 DNA: TGTGCCAGCAGTCCACAGGGTTACTCCGACTACACC. The genes are TRBV26 and TRBJ1-2; TRBD1 might be the D (6 bases). The read ends 1 residue before the CDR3 terminus; that terminus is restored from the germline J gene. This CDR3 is built from 13 residues. The V gene's germline CDR1 is KGHPV and CDR2 FQNQEV (reference sequence). Trimming took 4 bases from V and 3 from J, leaving 9 bases between them.

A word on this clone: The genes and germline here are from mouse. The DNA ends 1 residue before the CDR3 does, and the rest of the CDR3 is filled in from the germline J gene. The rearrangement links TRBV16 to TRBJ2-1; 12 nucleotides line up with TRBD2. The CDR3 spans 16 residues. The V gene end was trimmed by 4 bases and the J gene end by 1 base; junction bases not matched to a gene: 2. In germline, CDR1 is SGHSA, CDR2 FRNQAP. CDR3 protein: CASSSGTGGNYAEQFF. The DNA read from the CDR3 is TGTGCAAGCAGCTCCGGGACTGGGGGGAACTATGCTGAGCAGTTC.

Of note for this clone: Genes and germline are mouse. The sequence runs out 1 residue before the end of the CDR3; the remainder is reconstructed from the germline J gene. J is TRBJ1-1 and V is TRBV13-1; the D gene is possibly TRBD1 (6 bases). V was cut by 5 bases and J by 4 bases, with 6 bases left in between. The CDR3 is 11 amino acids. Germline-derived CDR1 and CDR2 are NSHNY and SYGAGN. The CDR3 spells CASRDSTEVFF. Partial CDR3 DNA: TGTGCCAGCAGGGACAGCACAGAAGTCTTC.

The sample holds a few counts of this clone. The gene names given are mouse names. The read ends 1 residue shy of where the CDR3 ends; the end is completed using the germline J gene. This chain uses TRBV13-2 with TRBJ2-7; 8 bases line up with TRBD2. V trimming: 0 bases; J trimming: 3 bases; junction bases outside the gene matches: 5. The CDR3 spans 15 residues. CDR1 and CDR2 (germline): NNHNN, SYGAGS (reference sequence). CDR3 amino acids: CASGDALGGLYEQYF. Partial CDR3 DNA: TGTGCCAGCGGTGATGCTCTGGGGGGCCTCTATGAACAGTAC.

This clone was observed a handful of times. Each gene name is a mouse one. Partial CDR3 DNA: TGTGCCAGCAGGCCCGTGACAGGGGGCGACCAGGCTCCGCTT. Translation: CASRPVTGGDQAPL. The full CDR3 sequence reads CASRPVTGGDQAPLF. The chain is built from TRBV26 and TRBJ1-5; 10 bases fit TRBD1. The CDR3 goes on 1 residue after the read ends, and that part is filled in from the germline J gene. Germline CDR1 KGHPV, CDR2 FQNQEV (reference sequence). Unmatched junction bases numbered 7, after V lost 6 bases and J lost 5 bases. The CDR3 length is 15 residues.

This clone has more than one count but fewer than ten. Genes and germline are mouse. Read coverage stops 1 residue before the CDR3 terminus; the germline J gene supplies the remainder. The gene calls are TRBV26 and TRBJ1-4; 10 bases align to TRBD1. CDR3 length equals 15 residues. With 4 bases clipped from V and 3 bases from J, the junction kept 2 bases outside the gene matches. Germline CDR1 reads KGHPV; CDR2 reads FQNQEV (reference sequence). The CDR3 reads CASSRQGAANERLFF. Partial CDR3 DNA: TGTGCCAGCAGTCGACAGGGGGCTGCCAACGAAAGATTATTT.

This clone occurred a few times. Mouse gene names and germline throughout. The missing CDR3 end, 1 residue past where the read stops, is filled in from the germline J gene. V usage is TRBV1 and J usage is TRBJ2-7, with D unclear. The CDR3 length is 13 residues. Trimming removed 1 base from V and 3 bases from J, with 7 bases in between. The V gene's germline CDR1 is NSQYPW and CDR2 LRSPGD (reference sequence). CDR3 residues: CTCSAGLFYEQYF. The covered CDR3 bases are TGCACCTGCAGTGCAGGACTTTTCTATGAACAGTAC.

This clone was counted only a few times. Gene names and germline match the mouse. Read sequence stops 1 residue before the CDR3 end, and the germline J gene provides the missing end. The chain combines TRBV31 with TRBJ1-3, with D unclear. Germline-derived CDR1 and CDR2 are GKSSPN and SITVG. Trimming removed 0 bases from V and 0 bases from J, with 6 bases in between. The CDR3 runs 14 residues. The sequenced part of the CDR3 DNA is TGTGCCTGGAGTCTCGACAATTCTGGAAATACGCTCTAT. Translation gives CAWSLDNSGNTLY. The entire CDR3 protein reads CAWSLDNSGNTLYF.

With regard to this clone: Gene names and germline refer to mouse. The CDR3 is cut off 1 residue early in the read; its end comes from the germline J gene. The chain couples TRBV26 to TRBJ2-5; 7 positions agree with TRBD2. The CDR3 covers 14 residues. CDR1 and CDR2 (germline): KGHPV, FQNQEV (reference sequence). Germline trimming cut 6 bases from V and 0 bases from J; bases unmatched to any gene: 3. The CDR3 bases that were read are TGTGCCAGCAGCCCGACTGGGAACCAAGACACCCAGTAC. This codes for CASSPTGNQDTQY. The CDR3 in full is CASSPTGNQDTQYF.

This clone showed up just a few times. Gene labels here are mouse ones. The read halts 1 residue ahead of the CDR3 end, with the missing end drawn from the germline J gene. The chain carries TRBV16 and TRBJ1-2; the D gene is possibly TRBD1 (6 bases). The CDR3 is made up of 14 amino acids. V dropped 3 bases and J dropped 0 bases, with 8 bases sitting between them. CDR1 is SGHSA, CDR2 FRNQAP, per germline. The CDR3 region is CASSLDSANSDYTF. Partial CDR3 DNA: TGTGCAAGCAGCTTGGACAGTGCAAACTCCGACTACACC.